Listed below are T cell receptor beta chains from one sample, sequenced in a study of regulatory T cells in long-lasting Graves disease. Each CDR3 protein gets one entry after TCRdb re-called the multiplex PCR reads with MiXCR. The table shows 200,000 to 300,000 distinct CDR3 sequences, with about 19% occurring only once. This specimen was peripheral blood mononuclear cells (PBMCs), taken at new diagnosis, from a patient treated with antithyroid drugs. The receptors were gathered from a female donor with Graves disease. Each CDR3 is given with its conserved first and last residue. The D gene is left open where the match is weak. Part of the rows lack a size; the others show once, few, many or a class for expanded clones.

abundance | j_gene | d_gene | v_gene | CDR3aa | CDR3nt
many | TRBJ2-2 | - | TRBV5-5 | CASSFYGPGELFF | TGTGCCAGCAGCTTTTATGGCCCCGGGGAGCTGTTTTTT
many | TRBJ2-3 | - | TRBV18 | CASSPRITDTQYF | TGTGCCAGCTCACCACGGATCACAGATACGCAGTATTTT
- | TRBJ2-2 | TRBD1 | TRBV7-6 | CASSLAPGGLAATGELFF | TGTGCCAGCAGCTTAGCTCCAGGGGGTTTGGCTGCAACCGGGGAGCTGTTTTTT
many | TRBJ2-1 | TRBD1 | TRBV5-1 | CASRSDRGPNEQFF | TGCGCCAGCAGATCCGACAGGGGCCCTAATGAGCAGTTCTTC
few | TRBJ1-5 | - | TRBV6-2/TRBV6-3 | CASSYWGNQPQHF | TGTGCCAGCAGTTACTGGGGTAATCAGCCCCAGCATTTT
many | TRBJ1-2 | TRBD1 | TRBV6-5 | CASSLTAGTGNGYTF | TGTGCCAGCAGTTTAACCGCCGGGACAGGAAATGGCTACACCTTC
many | TRBJ2-1 | - | TRBV6-2/TRBV6-3 | CASSYDGSYNEQFF | TGTGCCAGCAGTTACGACGGGTCCTACAATGAGCAGTTCTTC
- | TRBJ2-1 | - | TRBV6-4 | CASRRGAGTVSEQFF | TGTGCCAGCAGGAGGGGGGCAGGGACAGTCTCTGAGCAGTTCTTC
- | TRBJ1-5 | TRBD1 | TRBV10-3 | CAISERQGFNQPQHF | TGTGCCATCAGTGAGCGACAGGGGTTCAATCAGCCCCAGCATTTT
many | TRBJ2-3 | TRBD1 | TRBV7-3 | CASSLKGQLDTQYF | TGTGCCAGCAGCTTAAAGGGACAGTTAGATACGCAGTATTTT